One sample yielded the 22 T cell receptor beta chains listed below, sequenced in a study of metastatic and nonmetastatic thyroid tumors. Using MiXCR, TCRdb reanalyzed the PCR reads. This sample yields about 12,000 clones, of which roughly 28% are seen a single time; 12% belongs to the top ten. There were no patients who had received any treatment before thyroid surgery. The material sequenced was tumor tissue. Receptors were obtained from a female donor with papillary thyroid cancer or a benign thyroid nodule (not recorded which). Some clones in this sample may be carry-over from other donors' samples.

This clone occurred a few times. Compared with germline, one end of the junction differs, possibly owing to a read error. Other DNA variants within this sample encode the same CDR3. This chain uses TRBV6-1 with TRBJ2-1; a possible D gene is TRBD2 (6 bases). The CDR3 is 15 amino acids. CDR1 MNHNS and CDR2 SASEGT come from the germline V gene. The CDR3 DNA sequence: TGTGCAAGCAGTGGAGGGCAAAGTGTTTACAATGAGCAGTTCTTC. The encoded protein is CASSGGQSVYNEQFF.

In its sample, this clone was seen many times. The V gene is TRBV6-1, the J gene TRBJ1-6; D not resolved. The CDR3 loop spans 12 amino acids. The V and J ends lost 5 bases and 6 bases respectively, with 5 bases between them. Germline V gene lookup returns CDR1 MNHNS and CDR2 SASEGT. This CDR3 is CASSSTNSPLHF. The DNA for the CDR3 is TGTGCCAGCAGTTCCACTAATTCACCCCTCCACTTT.

This clone was detected a few times. V usage is TRBV6-6 and J usage is TRBJ1-4, with D perhaps TRBD1 (6 bases). The CDR3 length is 15 residues. V was cut by 0 bases and J by 5 bases, with 10 bases left in between. Germline lookup yields CDR1 MNHNY and CDR2 SVGAGI (reference sequence). CDR3 coding DNA: TGTGCCAGCAGTTACTCGGGACAAGTCAATGAAAAACTGTTTTTT. It specifies CASSYSGQVNEKLFF.

The chain recombines TRBV2 with TRBJ1-6; D unclear. Per the germline V gene, CDR1 is SNHLY and CDR2 is FYNNEI. The CDR3 sequence is 14 residues long. The V and J ends lost 6 bases and 9 bases respectively, with 15 bases between them. CDR3 sequence (DNA): TGTGCCAGCAGGCGGCCCTTTGGTGGTTCACCCCTCCACTTT. This encodes CASRRPFGGSPLHF.

There are many counts of this clone. The chain carries TRBV18 and TRBJ2-1, with D maybe TRBD1 (6 bases). The CDR3 consists of 14 residues. Trimming pared 1 base from V and 3 bases from J, leaving 7 bases between. Germline V lookup: CDR1 KGHSH, CDR2 LQKENI. The CDR3 nucleotides are TGTGCCAGCTCACCACGGGACAACTACAATGAGCAGTTCTTC. Its protein product is CASSPRDNYNEQFF.

By its share, this clone is medium-sized. The chain links TRBV19 to TRBJ2-7, with 7 bases aligning to TRBD1. This CDR3 region has 14 residues. Germline lookup yields CDR1 LNHDA and CDR2 SQIVND (reference sequence). The V gene end was trimmed by 7 bases and the J gene end by 1 base; junction bases not matched to a gene: 7. The CDR3 nucleotides are TGTGCCAGTAACCACAGGGGTCCTTCCTACGAGCAGTACTTC. This encodes CASNHRGPSYEQYF.

Note on this clone: This is likely a read error, given that the CDR3 carries no conserved phenylalanine or tryptophan at its end. The chain carries TRBV30 and TRBJ2-1, with D possibly TRBD2 on 6 matching bases. The CDR3 contains 12 residues. Germline V gives CDR1 GTSNPN, CDR2 SVGIG (reference sequence). V was shortened by 5 bases and J by 10 bases, with 15 bases between the two germline ends. The CDR3 loop reads CAWSQDYREQFL. CDR3 coding DNA: TGTGCCTGGTCACAGGACTACCGAGAGCAGTTCCTC.

This clone was detected a few times. The chain joins TRBV6-2 or TRBV6-3 to TRBJ2-2; D ambiguous. V lost 5 bases and J lost 1, with 11 bases in between. The CDR3 has 15 amino acids. From germline, CDR1 is MNHEY and CDR2 SVGEGT. The CDR3 DNA follows: TGTGCCAGCAGTCTCCATAGCCGGAACACCGGGGAGCTGTTTTTT. Its protein is CASSLHSRNTGELFF.

This clone was counted only a few times. The same CDR3 is also encoded by other DNA sequences in this sample. This chain links TRBV20-1 with TRBJ1-3; a possible D gene is TRBD1 (5 bases). The V end lost 6 bases, the J end lost 2 bases, and 14 bases lay between the germline ends. The CDR3 spans 14 residues. CDR1 is DFQATT and CDR2 is SNEGSKA in the germline V gene (reference sequence). In DNA, the CDR3 is TGCAGTGCCGGGGGGGGTGAGGCTGGAAACACCATATATTTT. Its protein is CSAGGGEAGNTIYF.

The chain recombines TRBV15 with TRBJ1-4, with 9 positions matching TRBD1. This CDR3 contains 15 residues. The V gene end was trimmed by 1 base and the J gene end by 4 bases; junction bases not matched to a gene: 1. Looked up from germline, CDR1 is LNHNV and CDR2 is YYDKDF (reference sequence). In DNA form, the CDR3 reads TGTGCCACCAGCAGAGCGGGACAGGGTAATGAAAAACTGTTTTTT. It translates to CATSRAGQGNEKLFF.

For the CDR3, the DNA is TGCAGTGCTAGAGGGGAGGGCGACACCGGGGAGCTGTTTTTT. Protein product: CSARGEGDTGELFF. The gene calls are TRBV20-1 and TRBJ2-2; 7 bases line up with TRBD2. Germline values: CDR1 DFQATT, CDR2 SNEGSKA (reference sequence). The V and J ends lost 1 base and 3 bases, in that order; junction bases with no gene match: 2. The CDR3 runs to 14 residues.

V is TRBV20-1 and J is TRBJ1-2; 9 bases map to TRBD1. V shed 5 bases and J 2 bases; nucleotides not matched to a gene: 18. Germline V gives CDR1 DFQATT, CDR2 SNEGSKA (reference sequence). The CDR3 contains 18 residues. In nucleotides, the CDR3 is TGCAGTGCTGAGCCGGGACAGGGCCCCGATATTCCAAACTATGGCTACACCTTC. This gives the protein CSAEPGQGPDIPNYGYTF.

The J gene is TRBJ2-1, the V gene TRBV6-1, with 14 nucleotides matching TRBD2. Looked up from germline, CDR1 is MNHNS and CDR2 is SASEGT. V was clipped by 8 bases and J by 8 bases; unmatched bases: 5. The CDR3 is 14 residues long. The CDR3 DNA sequence: TGTGCCAGCCAACGGACTAGCGGGAGGTATGAGCAGTTCTTC. The encoded protein is CASQRTSGRYEQFF.

This clone is deemed medium-sized. CDR3: CASSQAQSSYNSPLHF. CDR3 nucleotide sequence: TGCGCCAGCAGCCAAGCCCAAAGCTCCTATAATTCACCCCTCCACTTT. The chain links TRBV4-1 to TRBJ1-6; D call uncertain. The germline V gene encodes CDR1 MGHRA and CDR2 YSYEKL. The CDR3 loop spans 16 amino acids. Trimming took off 1 base at V and 0 bases at J, with 7 bases between the two ends.

The chain recombines TRBV28 with TRBJ2-7; no clear D gene. Deletions cut 4 bases from V and 3 bases from J, with 10 bases between. The CDR3 extends over 13 amino acids. Germline V gene sequence: CDR1 MDHEN, CDR2 SYDVKM. The CDR3 loop is CASSSGPRYEQYF. In DNA form, the CDR3 reads TGTGCCAGCAGTTCCGGGCCCCGCTACGAGCAGTACTTC.

This clone was seen a handful of times. The V gene is TRBV7-6, the J gene TRBJ2-5, with TRBD1 matching over 10 bases. CDR1 is SGHVS, CDR2 FNYEAQ, per germline. The CDR3 is 16 residues long. J gave up 5 bases and V 4 bases, and 10 bases lay outside the gene matches. This CDR3 reads CASSSGQGVGWETQYF. CDR3 sequence (DNA): TGTGCCAGCAGCTCTGGACAGGGGGTGGGGTGGGAGACCCAGTACTTC.

This clone was counted ten times or more. This chain joins TRBV30 and TRBJ1-4, with 9 positions matching TRBD1. The V gene end was trimmed by 4 bases and the J gene end by 4 bases; junction bases not matched to a gene: 7. CDR1 and CDR2 (germline): GTSNPN, SVGIG (reference sequence). The CDR3 is made up of 15 amino acids. The CDR3 here is CAWTPGQGLNEKLFF. The CDR3 bases are TGTGCCTGGACTCCGGGACAGGGTCTTAATGAAAAACTGTTTTTT.

The chain combines TRBV20-1 with TRBJ1-1; D remains unclear. Germline CDR1 DFQATT, CDR2 SNEGSKA (reference sequence). V was clipped by 4 bases and J by 0 bases, with 15 bases between them. This CDR3 has 15 amino acids. Written as DNA, the CDR3 is TGCAGTGCTACCGACCCGCTGACGGTGAACACTGAAGCTTTCTTT. As protein: CSATDPLTVNTEAFF.

Ten or more counts support this clone. V usage is TRBV7-9 and J usage is TRBJ1-6; D is uncertain. V was cut by 1 base and J by 9 bases, with 4 bases left in between. The CDR3 runs to 12 residues. Germline V gives CDR1 SEHNR, CDR2 FQNEAQ (reference sequence). CDR3 loop: CASSLEISPLHF. The CDR3 nucleotides read TGTGCCAGCAGCTTAGAGATTTCACCCCTCCACTTT.

This clone was detected a few times. This may be a read error: a much more frequent sequence differs by one nucleotide. V is TRBV29-1 and J is TRBJ2-3; the D is unclear. Germline assignment: CDR1 SQVTM and CDR2 ANQGSEA. Deletions cut 8 bases from V and 2 bases from J, with 14 bases between. The CDR3 has 13 amino acids. As DNA, the CDR3 is TGCAGCACCCGGTCGGTGAACACAGATACGCAGTATTTT. Its protein product is CSTRSVNTDTQYF.

On this clone: This likely comes from a read error, as the CDR3 has no conserved phenylalanine or tryptophan at its end. The chain's CDR3 is CASSSYRGIRGYTS. In DNA, the CDR3 is TGTGCCAGCAGTTCGTACAGGGGTATTAGGGGCTACACCTCC. The chain recombines TRBV28 with TRBJ1-2; 7 nucleotides line up with TRBD1. The CDR3 sequence is 14 residues long. J gave up 8 bases and V 4 bases, and 10 bases lay outside the gene matches. Germline loops: CDR1 MDHEN, CDR2 SYDVKM.

At least ten counts were recorded for this clone. The chain couples TRBV3-1 to TRBJ2-2; 7 bases are a match to TRBD2. The CDR3 runs to 16 residues. In germline, CDR1 is LGHDT, CDR2 YNNKEL (reference sequence). Trimming cost V 4 bases and J 4 bases; bases outside gene matches: 9. The CDR3 loop is CASSPHARTSTGELFF. For the CDR3, the DNA is TGTGCCAGCAGCCCCCACGCCCGGACTAGCACCGGGGAGCTGTTTTTT.